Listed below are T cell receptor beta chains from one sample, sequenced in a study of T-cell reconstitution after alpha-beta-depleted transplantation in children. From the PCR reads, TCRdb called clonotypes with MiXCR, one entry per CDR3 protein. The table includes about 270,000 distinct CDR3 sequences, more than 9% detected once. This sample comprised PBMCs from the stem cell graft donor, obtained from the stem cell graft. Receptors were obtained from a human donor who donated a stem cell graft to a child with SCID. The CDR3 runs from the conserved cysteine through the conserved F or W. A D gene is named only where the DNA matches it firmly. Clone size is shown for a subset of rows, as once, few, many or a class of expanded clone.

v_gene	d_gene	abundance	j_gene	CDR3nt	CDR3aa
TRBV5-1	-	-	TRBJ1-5	TGCGCCAGCAGCTCAGACGCGGGCCAGCCCCAGCATTTT	CASSSDAGQPQHF
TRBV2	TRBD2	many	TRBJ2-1	TGTGCCAGCAGTCCCGGGGGGGGTTGGGGCTACAATGAGCAGTTCTTC	CASSPGGGWGYNEQFF
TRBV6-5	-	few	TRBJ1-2	TGTGCCAGCAGTTACTCGGAGGACTATGGCTACACCTTC	CASSYSEDYGYTF
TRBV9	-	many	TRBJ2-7	TGTGCCAGCAGCGTAGTGGCAGGGGCTGGGTACGAGCAGTACTTC	CASSVVAGAGYEQYF
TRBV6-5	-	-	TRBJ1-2	TGTGCCAGCAGTTCCGAGGGACGAGGCTATGGCTACACCTTC	CASSSEGRGYGYTF
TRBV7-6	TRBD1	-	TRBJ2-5	TGTGCCAGCAGCCAGCCGGGACAGGTCCCGTACTTC	CASSQPGQVPYF
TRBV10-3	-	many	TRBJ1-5	TGTGCCATCAGTGAGTCGACACCCGGACTTCAGCCCCAGCATTTT	CAISESTPGLQPQHF
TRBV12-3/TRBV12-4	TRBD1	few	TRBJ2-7	TGTGCCAGCAGATATGGACAGGGGGGTTACTACGAGCAGTACTTC	CASRYGQGGYYEQYF
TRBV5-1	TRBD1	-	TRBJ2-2	TGCGCCAGCAGCTGGGGGACAGGGGGATTTGACACCGGGGAGCTGTTTTTT	CASSWGTGGFDTGELFF
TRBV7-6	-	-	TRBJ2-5	TGTGCCAGCAGCTCCAGGCGTCCCGGGGGCGGCAATCAAGAGACCCAGTACTTC	CASSSRRPGGGNQETQYF
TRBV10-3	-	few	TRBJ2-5	TGTGCCATCAGTGGTATGAGTAGTGGAGAGACCCAGTACTTC	CAISGMSSGETQYF
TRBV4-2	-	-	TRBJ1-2	TGTGCCAGCAGCCAAGATGGAACAGGGAATGGGTATGGCTACACCTTC	CASSQDGTGNGYGYTF
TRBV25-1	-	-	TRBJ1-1	TGTGCCAGCAGTGTGCGAAGTTCAGGCGTGACTTTCTTT	CASSVRSSGVTFF
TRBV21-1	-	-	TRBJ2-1	TGTGCCAGCAGCAAATCGGGTTACAATGAGCAGTTCTTC	CASSKSGYNEQFF
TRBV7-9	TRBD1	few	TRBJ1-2	TGTGCCAGCAGCTCCAGGGACAGCTATGGCTACACCTTC	CASSSRDSYGYTF
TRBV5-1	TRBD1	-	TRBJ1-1	TGCGCCAGCAGCTTGTCTCCCGCAGGGGGCACTGAAGCTTTCTTT	CASSLSPAGGTEAFF
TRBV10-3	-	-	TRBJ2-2	TGTGCCATCAGTGACAGCACCTGGGAGCTGTTTTTT	CAISDSTWELFF
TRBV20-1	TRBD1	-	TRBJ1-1	TGCAGTGCTAGGGCAACAGGGGGGGCTGAAGCTTTCTTT	CSARATGGAEAFF
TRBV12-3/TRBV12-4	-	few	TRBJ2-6	TGTGCCAGCAGTTCGGACAGAGAACACTCTGGGGCCAACGTCCTGACTTTC	CASSSDREHSGANVLTF
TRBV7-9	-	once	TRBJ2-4	TGTGCCAGCAGCTTTAACGGAAGGGACATTCAGTACTTC	CASSFNGRDIQYF
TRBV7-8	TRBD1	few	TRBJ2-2	TGTGCCAGCAGCCCGGGACAGGGGGTCGGGGAGCTGTTTTTT	CASSPGQGVGELFF
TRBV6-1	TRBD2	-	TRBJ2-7	TGTGCCAGCAGTCGTTTCCTACAGCGGGACTCCTACGAGCAGTACTTC	CASSRFLQRDSYEQYF
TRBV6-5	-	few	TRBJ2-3	TGTGCCAGCAGTTACCGATCGGGGGCCTCCACAGATACGCAGTATTTT	CASSYRSGASTDTQYF
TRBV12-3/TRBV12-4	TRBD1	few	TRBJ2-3	TGTGCGATACGGGACAGGGGAACAGATACGCAGTATTTT	CAIRDRGTDTQYF
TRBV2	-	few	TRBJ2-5	TGTGCCAGCAGTGAAGCGCTAGGACGTCGGGAGACCCAGTACTTC	CASSEALGRRETQYF
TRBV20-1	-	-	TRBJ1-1	TGCAGTGCTAGAGAGTTAGGGGACACTGAAGCTTTCTTT	CSARELGDTEAFF
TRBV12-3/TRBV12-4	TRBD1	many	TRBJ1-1	TGTGCCAGCACCAGACAGGGGAACACTGAAGCTTTCTTT	CASTRQGNTEAFF
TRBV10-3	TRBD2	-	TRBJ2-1	TGTGCCATCAGTGAACTAGCGGGGGCCGCTGAGCAGTTCTTC	CAISELAGAAEQFF
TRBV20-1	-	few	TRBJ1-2	TGCAGTGCTAGAGAGGCGAAGGGGAACTATGGCTACACCTTC	CSAREAKGNYGYTF
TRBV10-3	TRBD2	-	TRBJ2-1	TGTGCCATCCAGCGGGGGGCAAGCAATGAGCAGTTCTTC	CAIQRGASNEQFF
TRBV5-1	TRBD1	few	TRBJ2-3	TGCGCCAGCAGCCTCCCGACGACAGGGTTCACAGATACGCAGTATTTT	CASSLPTTGFTDTQYF